The clone carrying this T cell receptor beta chain has a count of ten or more. Its antigen is as yet unknown. Other autoimmune disease, uncontrolled infection, pregnancy and lactation led to exclusion. The starting material, around 9.3 ml of fresh peripheral blood, provided the PBMCs. The sample is drawn from a study of Graves' ophthalmopathy and Graves' hyperthyroidism. Study-wide points: The model achieved about 67% sensitivity and around 72% specificity for ophthalmopathy progression.

TCR beta CDR3 amplification used RNA transcripts. First-round RT-PCR employed HTBI primers, with a second-round multiplex PCR after it. TCRdb reprocessed the multiplex PCR reads with MiXCR, giving one entry per CDR3 protein. The data contain hundreds of thousands of distinct CDR3 sequences, around a fifth of them singletons. There are 14 residues in the CDR3. V lost 0 bases, J lost 6 bases, and 11 bases lay in between. Germline V lookup: CDR1 MNHEY, CDR2 SVGEGT. The receptor was isolated from a woman aged 45-65 years with Graves' ophthalmopathy. V gene TRBV6-2 or TRBV6-3 combines with J gene TRBJ1-2, with D unclear. The sample comprised peripheral blood. The CDR3 protein is CASSYSIPADGYTF. The CDR3 nucleotides are TGTGCCAGCAGTTACTCGATACCCGCGGATGGCTACACCTTC.